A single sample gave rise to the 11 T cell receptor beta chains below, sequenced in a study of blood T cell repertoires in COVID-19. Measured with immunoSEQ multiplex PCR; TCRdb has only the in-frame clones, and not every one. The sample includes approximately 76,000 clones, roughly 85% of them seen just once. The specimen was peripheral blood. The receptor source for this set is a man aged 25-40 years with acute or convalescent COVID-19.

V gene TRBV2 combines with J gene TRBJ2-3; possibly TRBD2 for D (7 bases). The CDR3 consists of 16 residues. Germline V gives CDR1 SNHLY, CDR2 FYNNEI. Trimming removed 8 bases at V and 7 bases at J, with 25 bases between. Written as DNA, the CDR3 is TGTGCCAGCCAGCGCCCTAAGGGGGGGGGACGGAATACGCAGTATTTT. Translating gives CASQRPKGGGRNTQYF.

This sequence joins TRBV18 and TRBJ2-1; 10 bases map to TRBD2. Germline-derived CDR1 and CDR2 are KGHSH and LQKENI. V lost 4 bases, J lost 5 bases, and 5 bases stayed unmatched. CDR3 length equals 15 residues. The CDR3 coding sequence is TGTGCCAGCTCACGTTCTAGCGGGAGTAACAATGAGCAGTTCTTC. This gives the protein CASSRSSGSNNEQFF.

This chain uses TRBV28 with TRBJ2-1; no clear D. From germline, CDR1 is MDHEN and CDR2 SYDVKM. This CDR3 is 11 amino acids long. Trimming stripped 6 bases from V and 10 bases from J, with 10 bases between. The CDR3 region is CASSPSREQFF. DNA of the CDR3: TGTGCCAGCAGCCCCTCGAGGGAGCAGTTCTTC.

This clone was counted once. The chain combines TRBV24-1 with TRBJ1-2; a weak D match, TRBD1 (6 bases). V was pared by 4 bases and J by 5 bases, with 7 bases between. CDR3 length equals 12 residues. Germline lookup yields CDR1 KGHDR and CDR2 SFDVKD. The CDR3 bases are TGTGCCACCAGTGACCAGGGGTATGGCTACACCTTC. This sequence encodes CATSDQGYGYTF.

The CDR3 region has the DNA TGTGCCAGTAGTATCCAAGGTACCGCGGCCGGGGAGCTGTTTTTT. Its protein product is CASSIQGTAAGELFF. The chain employs TRBV19 and TRBJ2-2; D is unclear. The CDR3 length is 15 residues. Trimming left V 3 bases short and J 6 bases short, with 14 bases between. CDR1 and CDR2 (germline): LNHDA, SQIVND (reference sequence).

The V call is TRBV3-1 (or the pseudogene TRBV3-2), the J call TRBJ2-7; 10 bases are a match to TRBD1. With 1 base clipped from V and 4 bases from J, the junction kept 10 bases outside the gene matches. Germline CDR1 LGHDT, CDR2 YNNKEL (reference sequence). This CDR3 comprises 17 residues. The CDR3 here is CASSQAYMGQGLYEQYF. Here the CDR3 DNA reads TGTGCCAGCAGCCAAGCCTATATGGGACAGGGGCTGTACGAGCAGTACTTC.

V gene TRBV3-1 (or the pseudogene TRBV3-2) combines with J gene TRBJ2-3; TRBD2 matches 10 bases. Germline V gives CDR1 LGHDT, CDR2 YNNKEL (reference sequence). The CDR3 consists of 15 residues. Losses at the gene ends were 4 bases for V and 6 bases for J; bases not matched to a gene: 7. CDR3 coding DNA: TGTGCCAGCAGCCGAAGCCTAGCGGGAGCTGATACGCAGTATTTT. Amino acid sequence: CASSRSLAGADTQYF.

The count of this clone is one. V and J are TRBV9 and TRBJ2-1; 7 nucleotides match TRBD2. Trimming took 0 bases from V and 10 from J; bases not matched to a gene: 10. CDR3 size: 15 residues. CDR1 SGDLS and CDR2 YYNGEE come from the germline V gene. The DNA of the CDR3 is TGTGCCAGCAGCGTAGCGGCGGGAGTAGCTGACGAGCAGTTCTTC. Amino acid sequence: CASSVAAGVADEQFF.

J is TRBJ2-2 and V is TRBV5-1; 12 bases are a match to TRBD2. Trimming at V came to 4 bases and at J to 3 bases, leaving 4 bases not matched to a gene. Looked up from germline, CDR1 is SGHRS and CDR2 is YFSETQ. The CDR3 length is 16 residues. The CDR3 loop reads CASSPRLAGDTGELFF. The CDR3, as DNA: TGCGCCAGCAGCCCTCGACTAGCGGGAGACACCGGGGAGCTGTTTTTT.

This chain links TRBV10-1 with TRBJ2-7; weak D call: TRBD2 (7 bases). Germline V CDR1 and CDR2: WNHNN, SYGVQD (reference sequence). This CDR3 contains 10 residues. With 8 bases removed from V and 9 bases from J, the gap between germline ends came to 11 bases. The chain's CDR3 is CASGGAGQYF. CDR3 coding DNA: TGCGCCAGCGGGGGGGCTGGGCAGTACTTC.

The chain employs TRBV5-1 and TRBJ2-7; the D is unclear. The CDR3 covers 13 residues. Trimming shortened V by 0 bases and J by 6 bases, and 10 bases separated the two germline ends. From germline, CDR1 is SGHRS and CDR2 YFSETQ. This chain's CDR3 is CASSLDSGSEQYF. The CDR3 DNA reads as TGCGCCAGCAGCTTGGATTCGGGTTCCGAGCAGTACTTC.